This T cell receptor (beta chain) originates from a study of Ad26.COV2.S vaccination and SARS-CoV-2 variants. Study overall: COV1001, an Ad26.COV2.S trial, supplied this vaccine-arm donor. Ad26.COV2.S was injected intramuscularly once or twice, 56 days apart. Findings of the study overall: Responses of spike-specific T cells (both CD8+ and CD4+) reportedly showed substantial breadth after vaccination.

With V trimmed by 5 bases and J by 9 bases, 9 bases remained unmatched. The CDR3 runs to 15 residues. Germline CDR1 SEHNR, CDR2 FQNEAQ (reference sequence). The treatment here: around 19 received Ad26.COV2.S at low or high dose, single or two shots; 5 received placebo; per-sample allocation not given. Day 63 following the first vaccine or placebo injection was when the samples were taken. TCRdb's copy holds only in-frame clones and misses some; the assay was immunoSEQ multiplex PCR. The sample lists 500,000 or so clones; 70% to 90% were seen once. A word on this clone: What it binds is not known.

V gene TRBV7-9 combines with J gene TRBJ2-1, with 11 nucleotides matching TRBD2. The receptor comes from a person between 18 and 59 years old who received the Ad26.COV2.S COVID-19 vaccine or a placebo. The material sequenced was peripheral blood, taken in a trial of Ad26.COV2.S vaccine versus placebo. CDR3: CASSVLAGAVGEQFF. CDR3 nucleotide sequence: TGTGCCAGCAGCGTACTAGCGGGAGCGGTGGGTGAGCAGTTCTTC. Looking up the rest from reference TRBV7-9 and TRBJ2-1 gives the full variable domain: DTGVSQNPRHKITKRGQNVTFRCDPISEHNRLYWYRQTLGQGPEFLTYFQNEAQLEKSRLLSDRFSAERPKGSFSTLEIQRTEQGDSAMYLCASSVLAGAVGEQFFGPGTRLTVL.